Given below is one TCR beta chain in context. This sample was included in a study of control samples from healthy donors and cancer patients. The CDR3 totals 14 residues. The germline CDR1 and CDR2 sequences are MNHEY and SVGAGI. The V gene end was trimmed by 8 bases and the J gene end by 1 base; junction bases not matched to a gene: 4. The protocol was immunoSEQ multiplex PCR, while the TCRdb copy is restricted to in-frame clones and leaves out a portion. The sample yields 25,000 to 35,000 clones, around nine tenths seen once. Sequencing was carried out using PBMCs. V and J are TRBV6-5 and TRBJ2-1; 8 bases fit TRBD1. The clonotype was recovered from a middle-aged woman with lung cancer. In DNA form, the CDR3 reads TGTGCCAGCGGACAGGGCTGGTCCTACAATGAGCAGTTCTTC. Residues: CASGQGWSYNEQFF.